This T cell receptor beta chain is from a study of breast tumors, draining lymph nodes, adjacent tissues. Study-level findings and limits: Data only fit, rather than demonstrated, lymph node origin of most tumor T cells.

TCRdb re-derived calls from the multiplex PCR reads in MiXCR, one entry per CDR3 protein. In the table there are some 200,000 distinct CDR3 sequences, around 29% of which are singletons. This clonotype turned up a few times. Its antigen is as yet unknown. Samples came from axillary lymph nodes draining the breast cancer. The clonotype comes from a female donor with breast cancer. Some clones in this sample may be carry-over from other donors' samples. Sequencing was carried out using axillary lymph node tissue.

CDR3 in DNA: TGTGCCAGCAGCCGGACTCCGGCGAATGAAAAACTGTTTTTT. Encoded protein: CASSRTPANEKLFF. This chain joins TRBV6-5 and TRBJ1-4; D gene uncertain. Germline V gives CDR1 MNHEY, CDR2 SVGAGI. V was trimmed by 6 bases and J by 5 bases, leaving 13 bases between them. The CDR3 sequence is 14 residues long.